This record covers a single T cell receptor beta chain. Its antigen is not known. The ends were cut back, 3 bases at V and 7 bases at J, with 12 bases in the middle. CDR3 length: 13 amino acids. CDR1 is MGHDK and CDR2 is SYGVNS in the germline V gene. The sample originates from a study of graft-versus-host responses after intestinal transplantation. At the level of the study: Each patient got anti-thymocyte globulin induction, then tacrolimus and steroids for about 3 years.

The data were produced by immunoSEQ multiplex PCR, yet TCRdb's version contains in-frame clones alone and is incomplete. Altogether 80,000 to 100,000 clones are present, about 93% being singletons, with the ten largest covering around 0.17%. Overall study findings and caveats: Analysis identified GvH clones in recipient marrow, with some appearing first in ileum or blood.

This chain uses TRBV25-1 with TRBJ1-1; D gene uncertain. Source: unstimulated CD4+ T cells sorted from spleen or lymph node cells, taken before intestinal transplant. The TCR sequence derives from a human donor who received an intestinal transplant. In DNA, the CDR3 is TGTGCCAGCAGTGATAAGGGCCGGGATGAAGCTTTCTTT. It is translated as CASSDKGRDEAFF.